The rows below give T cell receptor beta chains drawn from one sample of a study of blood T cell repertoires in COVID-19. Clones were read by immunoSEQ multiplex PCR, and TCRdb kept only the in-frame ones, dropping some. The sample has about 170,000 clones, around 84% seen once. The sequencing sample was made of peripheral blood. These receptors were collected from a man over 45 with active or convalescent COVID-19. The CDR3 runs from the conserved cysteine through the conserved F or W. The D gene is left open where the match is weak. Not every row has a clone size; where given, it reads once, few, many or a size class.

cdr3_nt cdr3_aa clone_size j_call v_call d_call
TGTGCCAGCAGCCAAGACAGGATGAACACTGAAGCTTTCTTT CASSQDRMNTEAFF - TRBJ1-1 TRBV3-1/TRBV3-2 -
TGTGCCAGCAGCCAGCTAGCGGGAGGGAGGTACAATGAGCAGTTCTTC CASSQLAGGRYNEQFF - TRBJ2-1 TRBV4-2 TRBD2
TGTGCCAGCAGCGTTAGGGGTCAGGGGACTGAAGCTTTCTTT CASSVRGQGTEAFF once TRBJ1-1 TRBV9 -
TGTGCCAGCAGCCCCCAGGGGGCTGTCGCCTACGAGCAGTACTTC CASSPQGAVAYEQYF - TRBJ2-7 TRBV7-8 TRBD1
TGTGCCAGCAGGACCGACAGGGGAAATTCACCCCTCCACTTT CASRTDRGNSPLHF - TRBJ1-6 TRBV6-5 TRBD1
TGTGCCAGCAGCCCAGGAGCGGGCTACGAGCAGTACTTC CASSPGAGYEQYF - TRBJ2-7 TRBV7-6 -
TGTGCCACCAGCGGGATAAGCTCCTACGAGCAGTACTTC CATSGISSYEQYF - TRBJ2-7 TRBV27 TRBD2
TGTGCCAGCAGCCTACAGGGCCTGAACGAGCAGTACTTC CASSLQGLNEQYF - TRBJ2-7 TRBV14 -
TGTGCTAGCAGCCGCGGACTAGCGGTTGGAGATACGCAGTATTTT CASSRGLAVGDTQYF - TRBJ2-3 TRBV7-7 TRBD2
TGTGCCAGCAGTATTCGAGGACAGGGGATAGAAGAGACCCAGTACTTC CASSIRGQGIEETQYF - TRBJ2-5 TRBV6-2/TRBV6-3 TRBD1
TGTGCCAGCAGTTTTTCGGGGGGCACTGAAGCTTTCTTT CASSFSGGTEAFF - TRBJ1-1 TRBV12-3/TRBV12-4 -
TGTGCCAGCTCACTTGGGCAGGGCAGGACCTACGAGCAGTACTTC CASSLGQGRTYEQYF - TRBJ2-7 TRBV18 -
TGTGCCTGGAGACTAGCGGGAGGGACGGATACGCAGTATTTT CAWRLAGGTDTQYF - TRBJ2-3 TRBV30 TRBD2
TGTGCCGCCAGAGGCGAGCGGGGGGTCACAGATACGCAGTATTTT CAARGERGVTDTQYF - TRBJ2-3 TRBV10-3 TRBD2
TGTGCCAGCTCACCACGGCAGGTTTTGAATCAGCCCCAGCATTTT CASSPRQVLNQPQHF - TRBJ1-5 TRBV18 -
TGCGCCAGCAGCTTGCACGGACAGGATGACAATGAGCAGTTCTTC CASSLHGQDDNEQFF once TRBJ2-1 TRBV5-1 TRBD1
TGTGCCAGCAGCTTAGTGGGACATCTCACCGGGGAGCTGTTTTTT CASSLVGHLTGELFF - TRBJ2-2 TRBV7-2 -
TGTGCCAGCAGCTTGGATGGGACAGAGAACACTGAAGCTTTCTTT CASSLDGTENTEAFF - TRBJ1-1 TRBV5-4 TRBD1
TGTGCCAGCAGTTTAGACTCGCAATACACCGGGGAGCTGTTTTTT CASSLDSQYTGELFF - TRBJ2-2 TRBV7-3 -
TGTGCCAGCAGCTTAGTACAGGGGTTCGGCGAGCAGTACTTC CASSLVQGFGEQYF - TRBJ2-7 TRBV7-8 TRBD1
TGTGCCAGCAGCTTACGGGTCGGGGAGACCCAGTACTTC CASSLRVGETQYF once TRBJ2-5 TRBV7-3 -
TGTGCCAGCAGAACAGAAGACGGTCAGAATTCACCCCTCCACTTT CASRTEDGQNSPLHF - TRBJ1-6 TRBV6-5 -
TGTGCCAGCAGTACACTAGCGGGAGCCAGCCAAGAGACCCAGTACTTC CASSTLAGASQETQYF once TRBJ2-5 TRBV6-2/TRBV6-3 TRBD2
TGTGCCAGCAGCCAAGGGACAGCAACACTCTATGGCTACACCTTC CASSQGTATLYGYTF - TRBJ1-2 TRBV7-8 TRBD1
TGTGCCAGCAGGTACCCGGGGTTCAATCAGCCCCAGCATTTT CASRYPGFNQPQHF once TRBJ1-5 TRBV28 -
TGTGCCACCCACCTGGGGCAAGACTATGGCTACACCTTC CATHLGQDYGYTF - TRBJ1-2 TRBV6-5 -
TGTGCCAGTAGTCCCCTCCTTGGGGGCCGCTCTGGAAACACCATATATTTT CASSPLLGGRSGNTIYF once TRBJ1-3 TRBV19 -
TGTGCCACCAGCAGGCGGCAGGGTAATTCACCCCTCCACTTT CATSRRQGNSPLHF once TRBJ1-6 TRBV15 -
TGCGCCAGCAGCCCATACAAGACAGGGGTCTACGACTATGGCTACACCTTC CASSPYKTGVYDYGYTF - TRBJ1-2 TRBV5-1 TRBD1
TGTGCCAGAAGCCTCGGGGAGGAAGAGACCTACGAGCAGTACTTC CARSLGEEETYEQYF - TRBJ2-7 TRBV5-3 -
TGTGCCAGCAGCTTTCAGGGAAATCAGCCCCAGCATTTT CASSFQGNQPQHF - TRBJ1-5 TRBV11-2 -
TGTGCCAGCAGCAGACCCCGGGGAGGCTACACCTTC CASSRPRGGYTF few TRBJ1-2 TRBV3-1/TRBV3-2 -
TGTGCCAGCAGTTTAAGGGGTGGCTATGGCTACACCTTC CASSLRGGYGYTF once TRBJ1-2 TRBV27 -
TGTGCCAGCAGTGAGGGGGGGGGCAATCAGCCCCAGCATTTT CASSEGGGNQPQHF - TRBJ1-5 TRBV6-1 -
TGTGCCAGCAGCTCCCGGGGCGGGGAGGGAGAGTCCACAGATACGCAGTATTTT CASSSRGGEGESTDTQYF once TRBJ2-3 TRBV3-1/TRBV3-2 TRBD2
TGTGCCAGCACCAATCCAGGGCACCGGACCCAGTACTTC CASTNPGHRTQYF - TRBJ2-5 TRBV6-5 -
TGTGCCAGCAGCCAGGGGAGTAGCGGGACCTACGAGCAGTACTTC CASSQGSSGTYEQYF - TRBJ2-7 TRBV3-1/TRBV3-2 TRBD2
TGTGCCAGCAGGGCCCCTAGCGGGAGTAATGAGCAGTTCTTC CASRAPSGSNEQFF - TRBJ2-1 TRBV6-5 TRBD2
TGCAGCGTTGGACGGACTAGCGGGGGCGAGCAGTACTTC CSVGRTSGGEQYF - TRBJ2-7 TRBV29-1 TRBD2
TGCGCCAGTCGACTAGCGATATACAATGAGCAGTTCTTC CASRLAIYNEQFF once TRBJ2-1 TRBV4-1 TRBD2
TGCAGTGCTAGTAGGGGGCGGGCTAATGAAAAACTGTTTTTT CSASRGRANEKLFF - TRBJ1-4 TRBV20-1 TRBD1
TGTGCCAGCTATCAGGCCGGGACAGGCCCGGGCTACACCTTC CASYQAGTGPGYTF - TRBJ1-2 TRBV3-1/TRBV3-2 TRBD1
TGTGCCAACAGTTTATTTAGACACCGGGACAGAGGTACAGATACGCAGTATTTT CANSLFRHRDRGTDTQYF - TRBJ2-3 TRBV27 TRBD1
TGTGCCAGCAGCCGGACTAGCGGGAGCGCCGAGACCCAGTACTTC CASSRTSGSAETQYF - TRBJ2-5 TRBV27 TRBD2
TGTGCCAGCAGCGCTCAGGTAACAGGGAACACCGGGGAGCTGTTTTTT CASSAQVTGNTGELFF - TRBJ2-2 TRBV9 -
TGTGCCATCGCCATTAGCGGGAGGGCCCCAGTCATTCAGTACTTC CAIAISGRAPVIQYF - TRBJ2-4 TRBV6-5 TRBD2
TGTGCCAGCAGCTACCGGGGACAGGGGACGGGCTACACCTTC CASSYRGQGTGYTF - TRBJ1-2 TRBV5-8 TRBD1
TGTGCCATCAGTGAGTCTACAGCCTTAGCTAACTATGGCTACACCTTC CAISESTALANYGYTF - TRBJ1-2 TRBV10-3 -
TGTGCCAGCAGCTTAGCGTCTAGGAATACGCAGTATTTT CASSLASRNTQYF - TRBJ2-3 TRBV7-9 -
TGTGCCATCAGTGCTAGCGGTGGTGAGCAGTTCTTC CAISASGGEQFF few TRBJ2-1 TRBV10-3 TRBD2
TGTGCCAGAAGCCTGAGATTTGATGGACAGAAATACGAGCAGTACTTC CARSLRFDGQKYEQYF - TRBJ2-7 TRBV5-3 -
TGTGCCATCAGGGAGGGACTAGCCGAATACAATGAGCAGTTCTTC CAIREGLAEYNEQFF once TRBJ2-1 TRBV10-3 TRBD2
TGTGCCAGCAGCTTCCGGGTCTGGAAGAACATTCAGTACTTC CASSFRVWKNIQYF - TRBJ2-4 TRBV5-6 -
TGTGCCAGCAGACGCCCACGACAGGGGACTGGGGCCAACGTCCTGACTTTC CASRRPRQGTGANVLTF - TRBJ2-6 TRBV11-2 TRBD1
TGTGCCAGCAGTTTTTTATCGTACAGGTTGAACACTGAAGCTTTCTTT CASSFLSYRLNTEAFF few TRBJ1-1 TRBV28 -
TGTGCCAGCAGCGACCGGGACAGGGGGCCCTATGGCTACACCTTC CASSDRDRGPYGYTF - TRBJ1-2 TRBV7-2 TRBD1
TGTGCCAGCTCACCACCAACAGGGGCGAATGGCTACACCTTC CASSPPTGANGYTF - TRBJ1-2 TRBV18 TRBD1
TGTGCCTGGGACATACAGGGTAACTATGGCTACACCTTC CAWDIQGNYGYTF - TRBJ1-2 TRBV30 -
TGTGCCATCAGTGGTACTAGCGGGGGGGCGGATACGCAGTATTTT CAISGTSGGADTQYF few TRBJ2-3 TRBV10-3 TRBD2